This TCR beta chain was observed in a study of blood T cell repertoires in COVID-19. As for the study in general: COVID-19 samples from acute and convalescent phases originated in the United States, Italy and Spain.

Profiled with immunoSEQ multiplex PCR; TCRdb holds only in-frame clones, not every one. Counted here are 150,000 to 200,000 clones, 80% to 85% occurring once; the ten biggest clones make up about an eighth. There are 14 residues in the CDR3. V lost 5 bases and J lost 4, with 15 bases in between. Germline V gene data show CDR1 as SGHTA and CDR2 as FQGNSA. The TCR comes from a woman aged 55-75 years who had recovered from COVID-19. The V call is TRBV7-2, the J call TRBJ2-7; possibly TRBD1 for D (6 bases). The sample consisted of PBMCs or T cells enriched from blood (not recorded which). The CDR3 DNA follows: TGTGCCAGCAGCCGGGACAATGGCCCGTACGAGCAGTACTTC. Translated: CASSRDNGPYEQYF.